The 25 T cell receptor beta chains listed next were all sequenced from one sample in a study of Ad26.COV2.S vaccination and SARS-CoV-2 variants. Generated by immunoSEQ multiplex PCR, the TCRdb table keeps only in-frame clones and is missing some. The sample lists approximately 300,000 clones; about 86% were seen once. Treatment defined: roughly 18 received Ad26.COV2.S at low or high dose, single or two shots; 5 received placebo; per-sample allocation not given. The study sampled participants on day 63 after the first vaccine or placebo injection. The sequencing here drew on peripheral blood, taken in a trial of Ad26.COV2.S vaccine versus placebo. These receptors were taken from a person aged 18-60 years who received the Ad26.COV2.S COVID-19 vaccine or a placebo.

This chain's CDR3 is CSVGRTQETQYF. The CDR3 coding sequence is TGCAGCGTTGGGAGGACCCAAGAGACCCAGTACTTC. The chain carries TRBV29-1 and TRBJ2-5; tentative D call: TRBD2 (5 bases). V dropped 4 bases and J dropped 1 base, with 7 bases sitting between them. The CDR3 is 12 amino acids. CDR1 is SQVTM and CDR2 is ANQGSEA in the germline V gene.

The chain links TRBV2 to TRBJ1-6; D unclear. The CDR3 covers 13 residues. Germline CDR1 reads SNHLY; CDR2 reads FYNNEI. V shed 6 bases and J shed 7 bases, with 10 bases lying between them. The CDR3 spells CASSPGPNSPLHF. DNA for the CDR3: TGTGCCAGCAGCCCCGGGCCAAATTCACCCCTCCACTTT.

The chain joins TRBV4-3 to TRBJ2-1; 11 bases fit TRBD2. The CDR3 length is 15 residues. Germline V gene lookup returns CDR1 LGHNA and CDR2 YSLEER. The trim removed 0 bases at V and 10 bases at J, leaving 5 bases unmatched. The CDR3 DNA reads as TGCGCCAGCAGCCAAGATAGCGGGGGGGCCCGGGAGCAGTTCTTC. Translated: CASSQDSGGAREQFF.

V and J are TRBV2 and TRBJ2-7; 9 bases are a match to TRBD1. Trimming took 4 bases from V and 1 from J; bases not matched to a gene: 2. Germline-derived CDR1 and CDR2 are SNHLY and FYNNEI. The CDR3 has 14 amino acids. The CDR3 here is CASSVGTGSYEQYF. CDR3 coding DNA: TGTGCCAGCAGTGTCGGGACAGGGTCCTACGAGCAGTACTTC.

This sequence joins TRBV7-9 and TRBJ2-7; no firm D call. V was clipped by 2 bases and J by 0 bases, with 14 bases between them. Germline loops: CDR1 SEHNR, CDR2 FQNEAQ (reference sequence). The CDR3 runs 16 residues. CDR3 nucleotide sequence: TGTGCCAGCAGCTTATCAAATGGGCCAGCCTCCTACGAGCAGTACTTC. Encoded protein: CASSLSNGPASYEQYF.

The chain combines TRBV5-8 with TRBJ2-7; unclear D gene. Trimming stripped 0 bases from V and 4 bases from J, with 14 bases between. The CDR3 is 15 amino acids. Germline CDR1 is SGHTS and CDR2 is YDEGEE. The CDR3, as DNA: TGTGCCAGCAGCTTGGACGGTAGGATGGTTTACGAGCAGTACTTC. Protein sequence: CASSLDGRMVYEQYF.

The V gene is TRBV6-1, the J gene TRBJ2-7; D may be TRBD1 or TRBD2 (5 bases each). The CDR3 contains 14 residues. Germline assignment: CDR1 MNHNS and CDR2 SASEGT. The germline V and J ends were trimmed by 0 bases and 6 bases, with 12 bases remaining between them. In DNA, the CDR3 is TGTGCCAGCAGTGAAGCCTTCGGGACGCCCGAGCAGTACTTC. Amino acid sequence: CASSEAFGTPEQYF.

The chain recombines TRBV6-5 with TRBJ2-5; TRBD2 might be the D (6 bases). V gave up 6 bases and J gave up 1 base, with 15 bases separating them. Per germline, CDR1 MNHEY and CDR2 SVGAGI. CDR3 length: 15 amino acids. This CDR3 reads CASRHDRGTQETQYF. The CDR3 nucleotides are TGTGCCAGCAGGCACGATCGGGGGACCCAAGAGACCCAGTACTTC.

Note on this clone: Different DNA sequences within this sample yield the same CDR3. The V gene is TRBV6-5, the J gene TRBJ1-2; TRBD1 aligns across 7 bases. Germline values: CDR1 MNHEY, CDR2 SVGAGI. The trim removed 6 bases at V and 3 bases at J, leaving 4 bases unmatched. CDR3 length equals 13 residues. The CDR3 DNA reads TGTGCCAGCAGCCTGACAGGGCACTATGGCTACACCTTC. This translates into CASSLTGHYGYTF.

This clone has more than one count but fewer than ten. The chain joins TRBV5-6 to TRBJ1-6; weak D call: TRBD1 (6 bases). Trimming pared 2 bases from V and 7 bases from J, leaving 7 bases between. The CDR3 spans 13 residues. Germline V CDR1 and CDR2: SGHDT, YYEEEE. The CDR3 loop reads CASSFDRNSPLHF. DNA of the CDR3: TGTGCCAGCAGCTTTGACAGGAATTCACCCCTCCACTTT.

The J gene is TRBJ2-7, the V gene TRBV6-2 or TRBV6-3, with D hard to call. The CDR3 has 11 amino acids. Trimming left V 6 bases short and J 5 bases short, with 8 bases between. The germline V gene encodes CDR1 MNHEY and CDR2 SVGEGT. CDR3: CASSNPNEQYF. The CDR3 DNA is TGTGCCAGCAGCAACCCCAACGAGCAGTACTTC.

This rearrangement joins TRBV6-5 to TRBJ2-1; 7 bases align to TRBD1. The CDR3 has 16 amino acids. The germline V gene encodes CDR1 MNHEY and CDR2 SVGAGI. Trimming cost V 0 bases and J 4 bases; bases outside gene matches: 6. The CDR3 region has the DNA TGTGCCAGCAGTTACTCGGACGAGACAGGGTACAATGAGCAGTTCTTC. Translated, it gives CASSYSDETGYNEQFF.

This clone was counted a few times. This chain links TRBV5-1 with TRBJ2-7; no firm D call. The germline V gene has CDR1 SGHRS and CDR2 YFSETQ. Trimming removed 0 bases at V and 5 bases at J, with 9 bases between. This CDR3 region has 13 residues. For the CDR3, the DNA is TGCGCCAGCAGCTTGGCGGGCCAGAACGAGCAGTACTTC. It yields the protein CASSLAGQNEQYF.

This chain connects TRBV7-9 to TRBJ2-3; 10 positions match TRBD2. Trimming removed 5 bases from V and 6 bases from J; junction bases left unmatched: 11. CDR1 and CDR2 (germline): SEHNR, FQNEAQ (reference sequence). This CDR3 has 16 amino acids. The CDR3 DNA follows: TGTGCCAGCAGCCAAACCGGGGCTAGCGGGGGCGATACGCAGTATTTT. Protein product: CASSQTGASGGDTQYF.

This clone has a count of ten or more. The gene calls are TRBV6-2 or TRBV6-3 and TRBJ2-1; D is unclear. The CDR3 runs 14 residues. Deletions cut 2 bases from V and 8 bases from J, with 13 bases between. Germline loops: CDR1 MNHEY, CDR2 SVGEGT. The CDR3 loop is CASSYTHGSDEQFF. CDR3 nucleotide sequence: TGTGCCAGCAGTTACACACACGGCTCGGATGAGCAGTTCTTC.

V usage is TRBV30 and J usage is TRBJ2-1; 7 bases align to TRBD1. Trimming removed 2 bases from V and 3 bases from J; junction bases left unmatched: 4. The V gene's germline CDR1 is GTSNPN and CDR2 SVGIG (reference sequence). CDR3 length: 14 amino acids. CDR3 sequence (DNA): TGTGCCTGGAGTCTGGGACAGAACTACAATGAGCAGTTCTTC. This gives the protein CAWSLGQNYNEQFF.

A single count supports this clone. The chain couples TRBV7-8 to TRBJ2-1; D may be TRBD1 (6 bases). Between the trimmed V and J ends, which lost 1 base and 4 bases, there was a span of 14 bases. The CDR3 totals 16 residues. Germline V gene sequence: CDR1 SGHVS, CDR2 FQNEAQ. In DNA form, the CDR3 reads TGTGCCAGCAGCTTAGATGGCAGGGGCCTTTACAATGAGCAGTTCTTC. It translates to CASSLDGRGLYNEQFF.

The chain uses TRBV30 and TRBJ1-2; D gene unclear. The length of the CDR3 is 12 residues. In germline, CDR1 is GTSNPN, CDR2 SVGIG (reference sequence). The V end lost 3 bases, the J end lost 4 bases, and 9 bases lay between the germline ends. As DNA, the CDR3 is TGTGCCTGGAGAAATACACTCTATGGCTACACCTTC. It translates to CAWRNTLYGYTF.

This rearrangement joins TRBV29-1 to TRBJ1-2, with 9 bases matching TRBD1. The germline V gene encodes CDR1 SQVTM and CDR2 ANQGSEA. The CDR3 has 14 amino acids. Unmatched junction bases numbered 11, after V lost 6 bases and J lost 6 bases. CDR3 bases: TGCAGCGTCGTGAAACGGGACAGGGAGAATGGCTACACCTTC. Translation gives CSVVKRDRENGYTF.

The chain employs TRBV7-9 and TRBJ2-5, with 9 nucleotides matching TRBD1. V shed 2 bases, J shed 4 bases, and the junction held 5 bases outside the gene matches. CDR1 SEHNR and CDR2 FQNEAQ come from the germline V gene (reference sequence). The CDR3 is 15 amino acids. The CDR3 nucleotides read TGTGCCAGCAGCTTAACGTACAGGGGGCCAGAGACCCAGTACTTC. It specifies CASSLTYRGPETQYF.

The chain couples TRBV2 to TRBJ2-5; maybe TRBD1 (5 bases). There are 13 residues in the CDR3. The V end was cut by 7 bases, the J end by 5 bases, with 14 bases between. Germline V lookup: CDR1 SNHLY, CDR2 FYNNEI. CDR3 sequence reads: CASNEVRQETQYF. The CDR3 DNA sequence: TGTGCCAGCAACGAGGTCCGACAGGAGACCCAGTACTTC.

The chain has TRBV27 and TRBJ1-5, with 8 bases matching TRBD1. Germline loops: CDR1 MNHEY, CDR2 SMNVEV (reference sequence). The CDR3 consists of 17 residues. The J segment lost 2 bases and the V segment lost 6 bases, leaving 12 bases of the junction unmatched. This CDR3 reads CASSRFGGQDRNQPQHF. CDR3 nucleotide sequence: TGTGCCAGCAGCCGTTTTGGGGGACAGGATCGCAATCAGCCCCAGCATTTT.

The V call is TRBV7-9, the J call TRBJ2-5, with D possibly being TRBD1 (6 bases). The CDR3 extends over 15 amino acids. CDR1 and CDR2 from the germline V gene are SEHNR and FQNEAQ (reference sequence). The V gene lost 7 bases and the J gene lost 0 bases, with 15 bases spanning the gap. CDR3 sequence reads: CASNRGRGYQETQYF. The DNA of the CDR3 is TGTGCCAGCAATAGGGGCAGGGGCTACCAAGAGACCCAGTACTTC.

The chain has TRBV29-1 and TRBJ1-1; D gene ambiguous. CDR3 length equals 12 residues. Germline V gene data show CDR1 as SQVTM and CDR2 as ANQGSEA. Between the trimmed V and J ends, which lost 3 bases and 1 base, there was a span of 6 bases. Here the CDR3 DNA reads TGCAGCGTTGACAGGACGAACACTGAAGCTTTCTTT. It yields the protein CSVDRTNTEAFF. The full variable domain, in which reference TRBV29-1 and TRBJ1-1 provide the parts outside the CDR3, is SAVISQKPSRDICQRGTSLTIQCQVDSQVTMMFWYRQQPGQSLTLIATANQGSEATYESGFVIDKFPISRPNLTFSTLTVSNMSPEDSSIYLCSVDRTNTEAFFGQGTRLTVV.

The chain employs TRBV18 and TRBJ2-1, with a weak D call TRBD2 (5 bases). V gave up 6 bases and J gave up 3 bases, with 18 bases separating them. Germline V CDR1 and CDR2: KGHSH, LQKENI. The length of the CDR3 is 16 residues. Here the CDR3 reads CASSPSRGQNYNEQFF. In nucleotides, the CDR3 is TGTGCCAGCTCTCCCTCACGAGGGCAAAACTACAATGAGCAGTTCTTC.